Listed here are 30 T cell receptor beta chains from one sample, sequenced in a study of OX40 agonist ivuxolimab in advanced cancers. The data were produced by immunoSEQ multiplex PCR, yet TCRdb's version contains in-frame clones alone and is incomplete. Of some 20,000 clones in the sample, about four fifths are singletons; the top ten hold 3.8%. Sequencing used CD4+ or CD8+ T cells sorted from blood, obtained in a trial of the OX40 agonist ivuxolimab. These receptors were taken from an adult with an advanced solid tumor such as melanoma, head and neck, liver or kidney cancer.

The chain has TRBV10-1 and TRBJ2-3; 8 bases align to TRBD2. CDR3 size: 13 residues. V gave up 4 bases and J gave up 4 bases; unmatched junction bases: 1. The germline CDR1 and CDR2 sequences are WNHNN and SYGVQD (reference sequence). The CDR3 sequence: CASSAGGPDTQYF. For the CDR3, the DNA is TGCGCCAGCAGTGCGGGGGGGCCAGATACGCAGTATTTT.

This clone was counted once. This sequence joins TRBV6-5 and TRBJ1-1; D gene ambiguous. Deletions cut 0 bases from V and 6 bases from J, with 14 bases between. This CDR3 comprises 15 residues. CDR1 and CDR2 (germline): MNHEY, SVGAGI. The CDR3: CASSYSINSGSEAFF. The CDR3 bases are TGTGCCAGCAGTTACTCGATAAACTCGGGCTCTGAAGCTTTCTTT.

J is TRBJ2-5 and V is TRBV11-3; D remains unclear. V was pared by 3 bases and J by 9 bases, with 14 bases between. This CDR3 has 13 residues. Germline V gene data show CDR1 as SGHNT and CDR2 as YENEEA. The CDR3 DNA follows: TGTGCCAGCAGCTTCACCCCGTCGGCGGCCCAGTACTTC. It codes for CASSFTPSAAQYF.

The rearrangement links TRBV7-2 to TRBJ1-4; tentative D call: TRBD1 (6 bases). Germline V gives CDR1 SGHTA, CDR2 FQGNSA. The CDR3 is made up of 12 amino acids. V was clipped by 5 bases and J by 8 bases, with 9 bases between them. The CDR3 sequence: CASSTDSEKLFF. CDR3 DNA: TGTGCCAGCAGCACGGACAGCGAAAAACTGTTTTTT.

The chain links TRBV5-1 to TRBJ2-3, with TRBD2 matching 7 bases. In germline, CDR1 is SGHRS, CDR2 YFSETQ. CDR3 size: 17 residues. After removal of 4 bases from V and 3 bases from J, the junction contained 14 bases not matched to a gene. Here the CDR3 DNA reads TGCGCCAGCAGCCTCCCCCCTAGCGGAGAGGGGACAGATACGCAGTATTTT. It is translated as CASSLPPSGEGTDTQYF.

V and J are TRBV18 and TRBJ2-1; D ambiguous. The CDR3 totals 14 residues. Germline V CDR1 and CDR2: KGHSH, LQKENI. V was trimmed by 6 bases and J by 7 bases, leaving 16 bases between them. The CDR3 DNA follows: TGTGCCAGCTCCCGATCTCAGAGTCCTAATGAGCAGTTCTTC. This codes for CASSRSQSPNEQFF.

This chain links TRBV6-5 with TRBJ2-6; D may be TRBD1 (6 bases). The V end was cut by 6 bases, the J end by 0 bases, with 9 bases between. CDR1 is MNHEY, CDR2 SVGAGI, per germline. The CDR3 runs 15 residues. This CDR3 is CASSKDSSGANVLTF. The CDR3 coding sequence is TGTGCCAGCAGCAAGGACAGCTCTGGGGCCAACGTCCTGACTTTC.

This clone appeared a few times. The chain combines TRBV7-6 with TRBJ1-4, with 10 nucleotides matching TRBD1. This CDR3 comprises 12 residues. The trim removed 5 bases at V and 11 bases at J, leaving 2 bases unmatched. The V gene's germline CDR1 is SGHVS and CDR2 FNYEAQ. The CDR3 DNA sequence: TGTGCCAGCAGCGAGGACAGGGGGAAACTGTTTTTT. It codes for CASSEDRGKLFF.

This rearrangement joins TRBV4-1 to TRBJ2-7, with TRBD1 as a possible D gene (6 bases). Trimming took off 5 bases at V and 0 bases at J, with 14 bases between the two ends. CDR3 length: 15 amino acids. Germline CDR1 is MGHRA and CDR2 is YSYEKL. CDR3 protein: CASSSEDSTSYEQYF. CDR3 nucleotides: TGCGCCAGCAGCTCTGAGGACAGTACCTCCTACGAGCAGTACTTC.

J is TRBJ2-2 and V is TRBV27; D might be TRBD2 (6 bases). Germline V lookup: CDR1 MNHEY, CDR2 SMNVEV (reference sequence). The CDR3 sequence is 15 residues long. V was cut by 3 bases and J by 3 bases, with 11 bases left in between. The CDR3 DNA follows: TGTGCCAGCAGTTTCGGCGGGGCCTACACCGGGGAGCTGTTTTTT. Residues: CASSFGGAYTGELFF.

This chain connects TRBV19 to TRBJ2-1, with 9 positions matching TRBD1. Germline assignment: CDR1 LNHDA and CDR2 SQIVND (reference sequence). Unmatched junction bases numbered 7, after V lost 5 bases and J lost 8 bases. This CDR3 spans 14 amino acids. The CDR3 sequence is CASSPGTGIDEQFF. The CDR3 coding sequence is TGTGCCAGTAGTCCAGGGACAGGGATCGATGAGCAGTTCTTC. Complete variable domain (other parts from reference TRBV19 and TRBJ2-1): DGGITQSPKYLFRKEGQNVTLSCEQNLNHDAMYWYRQDPGQGLRLIYYSQIVNDFQKGDIAEGYSVSREKKESFPLTVTSAQKNPTAFYLCASSPGTGIDEQFFGPGTRLTVL.

V gene TRBV27 combines with J gene TRBJ2-1, with D uncertain. The V gene lost 1 base and the J gene lost 7 bases, with 2 bases spanning the gap. CDR1 and CDR2 from the germline V gene are MNHEY and SMNVEV (reference sequence). This CDR3 has 11 amino acids. The CDR3 DNA follows: TGTGCCAGCAGTTTATATAATGAGCAGTTCTTC. Protein sequence: CASSLYNEQFF.

This clone was detected only once. This chain uses TRBV5-1 with TRBJ2-1; 8 positions match TRBD2. This CDR3 has 14 residues. V was pared by 6 bases and J by 7 bases, with 9 bases of the junction left unmatched. From germline, CDR1 is SGHRS and CDR2 YFSETQ. The CDR3 region is CASTLGGGGNEQFF. In DNA, the CDR3 is TGCGCCAGCACCCTCGGGGGGGGAGGAAATGAGCAGTTCTTC.

The CDR3 DNA reads as TGTGCCTGGAGTGTAGGCGCAGCCTACGAGCAGTACTTC. Translating it yields CAWSVGAAYEQYF. The chain carries TRBV30 and TRBJ2-7; D is unclear. The germline gives CDR1 GTSNPN, CDR2 SVGIG (reference sequence). The germline V and J ends were trimmed by 0 bases and 2 bases, with 8 bases remaining between them. This CDR3 has 13 residues.

This clone has only a few counts. The rearrangement joins TRBV28 to TRBJ2-5, with 10 bases aligning to TRBD2. Germline V gene data show CDR1 as MDHEN and CDR2 as SYDVKM. J was trimmed by 7 bases and V by 6 bases; bases with no gene match: 17. The CDR3 is made up of 17 amino acids. This CDR3 reads CASSPMPATSGVGTQYF. As DNA, the CDR3 is TGTGCCAGCAGCCCTATGCCCGCTACTAGCGGGGTTGGGACCCAGTACTTC.

The rearrangement joins TRBV9 to TRBJ2-1, with TRBD2 matching over 7 bases. Germline V lookup: CDR1 SGDLS, CDR2 YYNGEE. V shed 2 bases and J 5 bases; nucleotides not matched to a gene: 4. CDR3 size: 14 residues. The CDR3 coding sequence is TGTGCCAGCAGCGTTCTAGCGGCGAACAATGAGCAGTTCTTC. This gives the protein CASSVLAANNEQFF. The full variable domain, its missing parts supplied by reference TRBV9 and TRBJ2-1, is DSGVTQTPKHLITATGQRVTLRCSPRSGDLSVYWYQQSLDQGLQFLIQYYNGEERAKGNILERFSAQQFPDLHSELNLSSLELGDSALYFCASSVLAANNEQFFGPGTRLTVL.

The chain links TRBV9 to TRBJ1-2; D gene unclear. Per the germline V gene, CDR1 is SGDLS and CDR2 is YYNGEE. The CDR3 loop spans 15 amino acids. Trimming stripped 0 bases from V and 3 bases from J, with 12 bases between. CDR3 nucleotide sequence: TGTGCCAGCAGCGTAGGTGGAAACCAGGACTATGGCTACACCTTC. Translation: CASSVGGNQDYGYTF.

V and J are TRBV5-4 and TRBJ2-1, with 8 bases aligning to TRBD2. The ends lost 4 bases at V and 5 bases at J; junction bases unmatched: 8. The CDR3 is 15 amino acids. Per the germline V gene, CDR1 is SGHNT and CDR2 is YYREEE (reference sequence). The DNA for the CDR3 is TGTGCCAGCAGCCCCGGGACTAGTGGCCACAATGAGCAGTTCTTC. Protein product: CASSPGTSGHNEQFF. The entire variable domain, with the rest obtained from reference TRBV5-4 and TRBJ2-1, is as follows: ETGVTQSPTHLIKTRGQQVTLRCSSQSGHNTVSWYQQALGQGPQFIFQYYREEENGRGNFPPRFSGLQFPNYSSELNVNALELDDSALYLCASSPGTSGHNEQFFGPGTRLTVL.

The chain uses TRBV9 and TRBJ1-6, with D possibly matching TRBD1 (6 bases). This CDR3 comprises 16 residues. Trimming pared 0 bases from V and 7 bases from J, leaving 14 bases between. Germline CDR1 and CDR2: SGDLS and YYNGEE. In DNA, the CDR3 is TGTGCCAGCAGCGTAGGACAGGCCCTAGGGAATTCACCCCTCCACTTT. It encodes CASSVGQALGNSPLHF.

This chain uses TRBV28 with TRBJ2-1, with TRBD2 matching 16 bases. V was pared by 6 bases and J by 10 bases, with 9 bases of the junction left unmatched. This CDR3 comprises 16 residues. In germline, CDR1 is MDHEN, CDR2 SYDVKM. CDR3 nucleotides: TGTGCCAGCAGACCGGGGGGGACTAGCGGGAGGGCCGAGCAGTTCTTC. Its protein is CASRPGGTSGRAEQFF.

The V call is TRBV5-1, the J call TRBJ1-6; 7 positions match TRBD1. This CDR3 is built from 14 residues. With V trimmed by 5 bases and J by 10 bases, 9 bases remained unmatched. Germline V gene data show CDR1 as SGHRS and CDR2 as YFSETQ. CDR3 coding DNA: TGCGCCAGCAGATCCGGGACAGAAGGCTCACCCCTCCACTTT. This codes for CASRSGTEGSPLHF.

This clone was observed a handful of times. The chain uses TRBV5-1 and TRBJ2-3; 9 bases agree with TRBD2. Germline assignment: CDR1 SGHRS and CDR2 YFSETQ. V lost 0 bases, J lost 5 bases, and 4 bases stayed unmatched. The CDR3 runs to 15 residues. CDR3 amino acids: CASSLASGIRDTQYF. DNA for the CDR3: TGCGCCAGCAGCTTGGCTAGCGGGATCAGAGATACGCAGTATTTT. The full variable domain, completed using reference TRBV5-1 and TRBJ2-3, is KAGVTQTPRYLIKTRGQQVTLSCSPISGHRSVSWYQQTPGQGLQFLFEYFSETQRNKGNFPGRFSGRQFSNSRSEMNVSTLELGDSALYLCASSLASGIRDTQYFGPGTRLTVL.

The chain employs TRBV2 and TRBJ2-3; D is tentatively TRBD1 or TRBD2 (5 bases each). The CDR3 length is 14 residues. Germline V gene lookup returns CDR1 SNHLY and CDR2 FYNNEI. Trimming took 7 bases from V and 8 from J, leaving 19 bases between them. CDR3 protein: CASIQSVGPATQYF. CDR3 DNA sequence: TGTGCCAGCATTCAGTCAGTGGGACCAGCTACGCAGTATTTT.

V usage is TRBV19 and J usage is TRBJ2-2; TRBD2 agrees at 9 bases. Looked up from germline, CDR1 is LNHDA and CDR2 is SQIVND (reference sequence). The V segment lost 6 bases and the J segment 4 bases; nucleotides outside the gene matches: 15. The length of the CDR3 is 18 residues. CDR3 region: CASRESLAGEVATGELFF. The DNA for the CDR3 is TGTGCCAGTAGAGAATCATTAGCGGGAGAGGTCGCCACCGGGGAGCTGTTTTTT.

J is TRBJ2-7 and V is TRBV11-2; D might be TRBD1 (5 bases). The germline V gene encodes CDR1 SGHAT and CDR2 FQNNGV. The V and J ends lost 1 base and 0 bases respectively, with 7 bases between them. This CDR3 is 14 amino acids long. The CDR3 DNA reads as TGTGCCAGCAGCTTAGGAGGACACTCCTACGAGCAGTACTTC. It is translated as CASSLGGHSYEQYF.

The genes are TRBV6-4 and TRBJ1-6; 7 bases align to TRBD1. This CDR3 is 19 amino acids long. Trimming at V came to 4 bases and at J to 6 bases, leaving 18 bases not matched to a gene. Germline V gene data show CDR1 as MRHNA and CDR2 as SNTAGT. CDR3 residues: CASSAPTTDRVPSNSPLHF. The CDR3 DNA sequence: TGTGCCAGCAGTGCCCCGACAACCGACAGGGTCCCTTCTAATTCACCCCTCCACTTT.

CDR3 sequence (DNA): TGTGCCGGCCAGAGGGACAGCCTGAACACTGAAGCTTTCTTT. The encoded protein is CAGQRDSLNTEAFF. V is TRBV6-1 and J is TRBJ1-1, with 7 positions matching TRBD1. The CDR3 runs to 14 residues. From germline, CDR1 is MNHNS and CDR2 SASEGT. With 11 bases clipped from V and 0 bases from J, the junction kept 9 bases outside the gene matches.

The chain has TRBV2 and TRBJ2-5; the D gene is possibly TRBD1 (6 bases). The DNA end favors TRBJ2-7, so the J call may be wrong. This CDR3 has 16 residues. Germline loops: CDR1 SNHLY, CDR2 FYNNEI. The CDR3 spells CASRGPGAPISYEQYF. The DNA for the CDR3 is TGTGCCAGCAGGGGGCCAGGGGCCCCCATCTCCTACGAGCAGTACTTC.

The chain carries TRBV29-1 and TRBJ2-2, with a tentative D call TRBD2 (6 bases). The germline V gene encodes CDR1 SQVTM and CDR2 ANQGSEA. V dropped 6 bases and J dropped 4 bases, with 9 bases sitting between them. CDR3 length equals 12 residues. The CDR3 is CSVEGGTGELFF. In DNA, the CDR3 is TGCAGCGTCGAGGGAGGCACCGGGGAGCTGTTTTTT.

The rearrangement links TRBV19 to TRBJ2-3, with D maybe TRBD1 (5 bases). The germline V gene has CDR1 LNHDA and CDR2 SQIVND (reference sequence). The V end was cut by 7 bases, the J end by 5 bases, with 19 bases between. CDR3 length: 15 residues. CDR3 in DNA: TGTGCCAGTACTCTACAACCCCAGGGTGGAGATACGCAGTATTTT. Its protein product is CASTLQPQGGDTQYF.